The 30 T cell receptor beta chains below come from one sample, sequenced in a study of shared clonotypes between healthy human individuals. The data were produced by immunoSEQ multiplex PCR, yet TCRdb's version contains in-frame clones alone and is incomplete. Of around 1.4 million clones in the sample, approximately 98.5% are singletons; the top ten hold 0.3% to 0.45%. The source material was naive CD4+ T cells sorted from blood. Subset given: CD45RA+ positively selected. Every receptor here comes from a man aged 25-40 years in good health.

The rearrangement links TRBV7-9 to TRBJ1-1, with D possibly matching TRBD1 (6 bases). With 5 bases removed from V and 7 bases from J, the gap between germline ends came to 17 bases. The germline gives CDR1 SEHNR, CDR2 FQNEAQ (reference sequence). The CDR3 spans 14 residues. The CDR3 nucleotides read TGTGCCAGCAGCCTTTGGACAGCGGTCAATGAAGCTTTCTTT. It translates to CASSLWTAVNEAFF.

This chain joins TRBV28 and TRBJ1-1; TRBD1 might be the D (6 bases). CDR3 length: 14 amino acids. The ends were cut back, 6 bases at V and 9 bases at J, with 20 bases in the middle. Germline V gene data show CDR1 as MDHEN and CDR2 as SYDVKM. In DNA, the CDR3 is TGTGCCAGCAGCCCCCCGGGGGGGGGCGGCAAAGCTTTCTTT. Translating gives CASSPPGGGGKAFF. The complete variable domain, with remaining parts taken from reference TRBV28 and TRBJ1-1, reads DVKVTQSSRYLVKRTGEKVFLECVQDMDHENMFWYRQDPGLGLRLIYFSYDVKMKEKGDIPEGYSVSREKKERFSLILESASTNQTSMYLCASSPPGGGGKAFFGQGTRLTVV.

The rearrangement joins TRBV10-1 to TRBJ1-1; 8 bases agree with TRBD1. From germline, CDR1 is WNHNN and CDR2 SYGVQD (reference sequence). CDR3 length equals 16 residues. J gave up 6 bases and V 0 bases, and 9 bases lay outside the gene matches. The CDR3, as DNA: TGCGCCAGCAGTGAGTCCGTCCAGGGGGCGAGGGCTGAAGCTTTCTTT. This encodes CASSESVQGARAEAFF.

This chain uses TRBV7-8 with TRBJ1-3; no definite D call. With 5 bases removed from V and 3 bases from J, the gap between germline ends came to 14 bases. Germline V gene sequence: CDR1 SGHVS, CDR2 FQNEAQ. This CDR3 region has 15 residues. CDR3 amino acids: CASSLTDTLGNTIYF. In nucleotides, the CDR3 is TGTGCCAGCAGCCTCACGGATACGCTTGGAAACACCATATATTTT. Variable domain in full (rest from reference TRBV7-8 and TRBJ1-3): GAGVSQSPRYKVAKRGQDVALRCDPISGHVSLFWYQQALGQGPEFLTYFQNEAQLDKSGLPSDRFFAERPEGSVSTLKIQRTQQEDSAVYLCASSLTDTLGNTIYFGEGSWLTVV.

A word on this clone: The sample holds other DNA sequences that translate to the same CDR3. V is TRBV20-1 and J is TRBJ2-1; no definite D call. The germline gives CDR1 DFQATT, CDR2 SNEGSKA (reference sequence). V dropped 4 bases and J dropped 4 bases, with 5 bases sitting between them. The CDR3 extends over 11 amino acids. The CDR3 here is CSANRYNEQFF. CDR3 DNA: TGCAGTGCTAATAGATACAATGAGCAGTTCTTC.

The sample holds one count of this clone. This rearrangement joins TRBV19 to TRBJ1-2, with no clear D. The CDR3 has 12 residues. V lost 2 bases and J lost 10, with 11 bases in between. Germline V gene sequence: CDR1 LNHDA, CDR2 SQIVND (reference sequence). CDR3 nucleotides: TGTGCCAGTAGTATATCAGGTTTGAACTACACCTTC. Protein: CASSISGLNYTF.

The J gene is TRBJ2-7, the V gene TRBV5-4; no clear D gene. This CDR3 spans 15 amino acids. The V gene's germline CDR1 is SGHNT and CDR2 YYREEE (reference sequence). With 5 bases removed from V and 1 base from J, the gap between germline ends came to 16 bases. The CDR3 DNA follows: TGTGCCAGCAGAGCTGACGGTGGAATGTCCTACGAGCAGTACTTC. Amino acid sequence: CASRADGGMSYEQYF.

This clone was observed a single time. The chain uses TRBV5-4 and TRBJ2-1; TRBD2 aligns across 7 bases. The germline CDR1 and CDR2 sequences are SGHNT and YYREEE (reference sequence). After removal of 0 bases from V and 5 bases from J, the junction contained 5 bases not matched to a gene. The CDR3 is made up of 15 amino acids. DNA for the CDR3: TGTGCCAGCAGCTTGGCGAGCGGGGCGGACAATGAGCAGTTCTTC. The encoded protein is CASSLASGADNEQFF.

The rearrangement links TRBV7-8 to TRBJ2-1; the D is unclear. Between the trimmed V and J ends, which lost 5 bases and 8 bases, there was a span of 22 bases. Germline V lookup: CDR1 SGHVS, CDR2 FQNEAQ. The CDR3 covers 16 residues. The CDR3 DNA sequence: TGTGCCAGCAGCCATGGCCGGGCCCCTCTTGGGGATGAGCAGTTCTTC. It translates to CASSHGRAPLGDEQFF. Using reference TRBV7-8 and TRBJ2-1 for the parts outside the CDR3, the full variable domain is GAGVSQSPRYKVAKRGQDVALRCDPISGHVSLFWYQQALGQGPEFLTYFQNEAQLDKSGLPSDRFFAERPEGSVSTLKIQRTQQEDSAVYLCASSHGRAPLGDEQFFGPGTRLTVL.

J is TRBJ1-5 and V is TRBV6-1; 7 nucleotides agree with TRBD1. Germline V lookup: CDR1 MNHNS, CDR2 SASEGT. CDR3 length equals 14 residues. The V and J ends lost 6 bases and 1 base, in that order; junction bases with no gene match: 3. CDR3 DNA sequence: TGTGCCAGCAGGGACAGGCTCAGCAATCAGCCCCAGCATTTT. Protein product: CASRDRLSNQPQHF.

In this sample, this clone turned up once. Different DNA sequences within this sample yield the same CDR3. This chain uses TRBV7-2 with TRBJ1-4; D gene uncertain. V was clipped by 1 base and J by 6 bases, with 9 bases between them. Looked up from germline, CDR1 is SGHTA and CDR2 is FQGNSA. This CDR3 has 14 amino acids. CDR3 in amino acids: CASSLVGWDEKLFF. DNA for the CDR3: TGTGCCAGCAGCTTAGTGGGCTGGGATGAAAAACTGTTTTTT.

This sequence joins TRBV7-9 and TRBJ1-1; D is possibly TRBD1 (5 bases). V dropped 0 bases and J dropped 1 base, with 12 bases sitting between them. CDR1 SEHNR and CDR2 FQNEAQ come from the germline V gene (reference sequence). The CDR3 totals 16 residues. This chain's CDR3 is CASSLARGDPNTEAFF. Written as DNA, the CDR3 is TGTGCCAGCAGCTTAGCGCGGGGGGATCCGAACACTGAAGCTTTCTTT.

The chain is built from TRBV14 and TRBJ2-7; D remains unclear. The CDR3 runs 15 residues. V was cut by 0 bases and J by 5 bases, with 14 bases left in between. The germline gives CDR1 SGHDN, CDR2 FVKESK. The CDR3 protein is CASSQEIARPHEQYF. Written as DNA, the CDR3 is TGTGCCAGCAGCCAAGAGATAGCCCGCCCTCACGAGCAGTACTTC.

The CDR3 is CASSLPGTSGVRGNEQFF. The CDR3 nucleotides are TGTGCCAGCAGTTTGCCCGGGACTAGCGGGGTGAGGGGGAATGAGCAGTTCTTC. The genes are TRBV28 and TRBJ2-1, with 13 bases aligning to TRBD2. The CDR3 sequence is 18 residues long. Germline values: CDR1 MDHEN, CDR2 SYDVKM. V was clipped by 3 bases and J by 7 bases; unmatched bases: 12.

The rearrangement uses TRBV5-1 and TRBJ1-5; D is possibly TRBD1 (5 bases). V was trimmed by 5 bases and J by 0 bases, leaving 9 bases between them. Per germline, CDR1 SGHRS and CDR2 YFSETQ. The CDR3 sequence is 14 residues long. CDR3 loop: CASSEGISNQPQHF. The CDR3 nucleotides read TGCGCCAGCAGTGAGGGGATTAGCAATCAGCCCCAGCATTTT.

This chain connects TRBV7-9 to TRBJ2-1, with unresolved D. The V end lost 2 bases, the J end lost 10 bases, and 9 bases lay between the germline ends. The germline V gene encodes CDR1 SEHNR and CDR2 FQNEAQ (reference sequence). The CDR3 length is 12 residues. CDR3 protein: CASSLSILEQFF. CDR3 in DNA: TGTGCCAGCAGCTTATCTATCCTGGAGCAGTTCTTC. The whole variable domain, remainder taken from reference TRBV7-9 and TRBJ2-1, is DTGVSQNPRHKITKRGQNVTFRCDPISEHNRLYWYRQTLGQGPEFLTYFQNEAQLEKSRLLSDRFSAERPKGSFSTLEIQRTEQGDSAMYLCASSLSILEQFFGPGTRLTVL.

J is TRBJ2-2 and V is TRBV19, with D unclear. Germline values: CDR1 LNHDA, CDR2 SQIVND (reference sequence). Trimming removed 0 bases from V and 5 bases from J, with 10 bases in between. The CDR3 consists of 15 residues. CDR3 DNA sequence: TGTGCCAGTAGTATAGATCCCCCAAGGACCGGGGAGCTGTTTTTT. As protein: CASSIDPPRTGELFF.

The chain joins TRBV5-1 to TRBJ2-3, with D perhaps TRBD1 (6 bases). Trimming removed 3 bases at V and 1 base at J, with 12 bases between. Germline CDR1 reads SGHRS; CDR2 reads YFSETQ. CDR3 length: 15 amino acids. The CDR3 DNA reads TGCGCCAGCAGCTCCCGGGACACTGGCACAGATACGCAGTATTTT. Protein product: CASSSRDTGTDTQYF.

The chain couples TRBV7-2 to TRBJ2-2, with D perhaps TRBD2 (6 bases). This CDR3 spans 15 amino acids. V was pared by 3 bases and J by 6 bases, with 14 bases between. CDR1 is SGHTA and CDR2 is FQGNSA in the germline V gene. The CDR3 is CASSLPQGGAGELFF. The CDR3 coding sequence is TGTGCCAGCAGCTTGCCTCAGGGAGGCGCCGGGGAGCTGTTTTTT.

The genes are TRBV9 and TRBJ2-7; 8 nucleotides match TRBD2. CDR3 length: 15 amino acids. The trim removed 0 bases at V and 4 bases at J, leaving 6 bases unmatched. Germline loops: CDR1 SGDLS, CDR2 YYNGEE. The CDR3 DNA is TGTGCCAGCAGCGTAGCGTCCAGCGGGAGTTACGAGCAGTACTTC. This gives the protein CASSVASSGSYEQYF. The entire variable domain, with the rest obtained from reference TRBV9 and TRBJ2-7, is as follows: DSGVTQTPKHLITATGQRVTLRCSPRSGDLSVYWYQQSLDQGLQFLIQYYNGEERAKGNILERFSAQQFPDLHSELNLSSLELGDSALYFCASSVASSGSYEQYFGPGTRLTVT.

This clone was seen only once. CDR3 sequence reads: CASSVELAGAYEQYF. In DNA form, the CDR3 reads TGTGCCAGCAGCGTCGAACTAGCGGGAGCCTACGAGCAGTACTTC. The V and J genes are TRBV7-6 and TRBJ2-7; TRBD2 aligns across 11 bases. Germline assignment: CDR1 SGHVS and CDR2 FNYEAQ. CDR3 length: 15 residues. Germline trimming cut 5 bases from V and 2 bases from J; bases unmatched to any gene: 5.

This rearrangement joins TRBV6-4 to TRBJ2-5; 10 bases are a match to TRBD2. The CDR3 runs 15 residues. Germline-derived CDR1 and CDR2 are MRHNA and SNTAGT. With 5 bases clipped from V and 2 bases from J, the junction kept 5 bases outside the gene matches. The CDR3 nucleotides read TGTGCCAGCAGTTCTAGCGGGAGTTCTCAAGAGACCCAGTACTTC. This encodes CASSSSGSSQETQYF.

This chain joins TRBV30 and TRBJ2-2; no definite D call. Germline V gene lookup returns CDR1 GTSNPN and CDR2 SVGIG (reference sequence). The CDR3 extends over 15 amino acids. Trimming took 6 bases from V and 3 from J, leaving 17 bases between them. The CDR3 loop is CACPHYPSDTGELFF. The CDR3 DNA sequence: TGTGCCTGTCCCCACTACCCATCGGACACCGGGGAGCTGTTTTTT.

This clone was recorded once. The chain has TRBV9 and TRBJ2-3; 14 positions match TRBD2. CDR3 length: 15 amino acids. V lost 5 bases to trimming and J lost 5 bases; unmatched junction nucleotides: 4. CDR1 and CDR2 from the germline V gene are SGDLS and YYNGEE. This CDR3 reads CASSGTSGRGDTQYF. CDR3 sequence (DNA): TGTGCCAGCAGTGGGACTAGCGGGAGAGGAGATACGCAGTATTTT.

This chain connects TRBV19 to TRBJ1-4; D is perhaps TRBD1 (5 bases). Germline V gene data show CDR1 as LNHDA and CDR2 as SQIVND (reference sequence). CDR3 length equals 16 residues. Trimming removed 5 bases from V and 5 bases from J, with 18 bases in between. CDR3 residues: CASSPEKGRYNEKLFF. CDR3 coding DNA: TGTGCCAGTAGTCCCGAGAAGGGGCGGTACAATGAAAAACTGTTTTTT.

The chain uses TRBV23-1 and TRBJ2-3, with D possibly TRBD1 on 6 matching bases. Being an ORF, TRBV23-1 has a function that is uncertain. The CDR3 is 18 residues long. Trimming removed 9 bases from V and 3 bases from J, with 28 bases in between. In DNA form, the CDR3 reads TGCGCCAGGGCCCGCATGGAAGGGACATTGGGGGTTACAGATACGCAGTATTTT. Amino acids: CARARMEGTLGVTDTQYF.

The chain is built from TRBV14 and TRBJ1-1; 7 nucleotides match TRBD1. This CDR3 contains 12 residues. CDR1 is SGHDN and CDR2 is FVKESK in the germline V gene. V lost 4 bases, J lost 12 bases, and 8 bases stayed unmatched. The CDR3 is CASSPAGGRTFF. CDR3 nucleotide sequence: TGTGCCAGCAGCCCTGCAGGGGGGCGGACTTTCTTT.

V gene TRBV20-1 combines with J gene TRBJ2-1; no definite D call. Germline lookup yields CDR1 DFQATT and CDR2 SNEGSKA (reference sequence). The germline V and J ends were trimmed by 7 bases and 10 bases, with 11 bases remaining between them. CDR3 size: 10 residues. The CDR3 region has the DNA TGCAGTGTAGGTAGACCCGAGCAGTTCTTC. It yields the protein CSVGRPEQFF.

The V and J genes are TRBV10-3 and TRBJ1-4; D is uncertain. Germline assignment: CDR1 ENHRY and CDR2 SYGVKD. The CDR3 totals 13 residues. V was cut by 4 bases and J by 7 bases, with 10 bases left in between. CDR3 nucleotides: TGTGCCATCAGTGCCCCTGGTACTGAAAAACTGTTTTTT. As protein: CAISAPGTEKLFF.

This chain uses TRBV5-1 with TRBJ2-5; possible D gene TRBD2, 5 bases. Germline V gene sequence: CDR1 SGHRS, CDR2 YFSETQ. The CDR3 length is 15 residues. V was clipped by 0 bases and J by 5 bases, with 14 bases between them. CDR3 residues: CASSLGAGLGETQYF. The CDR3 bases are TGCGCCAGCAGCTTGGGGGCGGGCTTGGGGGAGACCCAGTACTTC. The full variable domain, rest sourced from reference TRBV5-1 and TRBJ2-5, is KAGVTQTPRYLIKTRGQQVTLSCSPISGHRSVSWYQQTPGQGLQFLFEYFSETQRNKGNFPGRFSGRQFSNSRSEMNVSTLELGDSALYLCASSLGAGLGETQYFGPGTRLLVL.